This is a list of T cell receptor beta chains from one sample in a study of cytomegalovirus exposure and HLA in healthy donors. Data came from immunoSEQ multiplex PCR; TCRdb stores just in-frame clones and leaves some out. The data hold under 150,000 clones, with approximately 69% observed a single time. The specimen sequenced was PBMCs. Source of these receptors: a woman aged 40 to 50 in good health and CMV-seropositive. Both conserved end residues are part of each CDR3. D genes are given only for firm matches. Size tells how often a clone was seen (once, few, many) or the class of an expanded clone, and some rows leave it out.

. | TRBD1 | TRBJ2-1 | TRBV5-1 | CASSLTTGRSSYNEQFF | TGCGCCAGCAGCCTCACGACAGGGCGTAGCTCCTACAATGAGCAGTTCTTC
. | TRBD2 | TRBJ2-5 | TRBV15 | CATSRDDWWTSGISQETQYF | TGTGCCACCAGCAGAGATGATTGGTGGACTAGCGGGATTAGTCAAGAGACCCAGTACTTC
. | TRBD2 | TRBJ2-3 | TRBV11-3 | CASSIKLAGAGTDTQYF | TGTGCCAGCAGCATCAAACTAGCGGGAGCCGGCACAGATACGCAGTATTTT
. | TRBD2 | TRBJ2-1 | TRBV19 | CASSAGLAPPNEQFF | TGTGCCAGTAGTGCGGGACTAGCCCCGCCCAATGAGCAGTTCTTC
. | TRBD1 | TRBJ2-3 | TRBV25-1 | CASSPRWDRGGVWDTQYF | TGTGCCAGCAGTCCCCGGTGGGACAGGGGAGGGGTATGGGATACGCAGTATTTT
. | TRBD1 | TRBJ1-5 | TRBV7-2 | CASSLRGGTQPQHF | TGTGCCAGCAGCTTAAGAGGGGGCACTCAGCCCCAGCATTTT
. | TRBD2 | TRBJ2-1 | TRBV5-1 | CASSWGLVSGEQFF | TGCGCCAGCAGCTGGGGACTAGTTAGCGGTGAGCAGTTCTTC
. | . | TRBJ2-1 | TRBV2 | CASSEGGGREFF | TGTGCCAGCAGTGAAGGGGGGGGCCGGGAGTTCTTC
. | . | TRBJ1-1 | TRBV7-8 | CASSLGGQNTEAFF | TGTGCCAGCAGCTTAGGGGGGCAAAACACTGAAGCTTTCTTT
few | . | TRBJ1-1 | TRBV9 | CASSEGGANTEAFF | TGTGCCAGCAGTGAGGGGGGGGCGAACACTGAAGCTTTCTTT
. | . | TRBJ1-1 | TRBV30 | CAWSRGAINTEAFF | TGTGCCTGGAGTCGGGGGGCCATCAACACTGAAGCTTTCTTT
few | . | TRBJ1-5 | TRBV19 | CASRDHGSGLNQPQHF | TGTGCCAGTAGGGACCATGGGAGCGGACTAAATCAGCCCCAGCATTTT
. | . | TRBJ1-2 | TRBV10-3 | CAISAGQGYTF | TGTGCCATCAGTGCGGGTCAAGGCTACACCTTC
once | . | TRBJ1-3 | TRBV9 | CASNNGDSGNTIYF | TGTGCCAGCAATAACGGGGATTCTGGAAACACCATATATTTT
. | . | TRBJ2-7 | TRBV6-1 | CASSDAPSYNSRIYEQYF | TGTGCCAGCAGTGACGCCCCCAGCTACAACAGCCGAATCTACGAGCAGTACTTC
. | TRBD1 | TRBJ1-5 | TRBV6-1 | CASSGQGRVSGNQPQHF | TGTGCCAGCAGTGGACAGGGGAGGGTTAGTGGCAATCAGCCCCAGCATTTT
. | TRBD1 | TRBJ1-5 | TRBV25-1 | CASSETGPNQPQHF | TGTGCCAGCAGTGAGACAGGGCCCAATCAGCCCCAGCATTTT